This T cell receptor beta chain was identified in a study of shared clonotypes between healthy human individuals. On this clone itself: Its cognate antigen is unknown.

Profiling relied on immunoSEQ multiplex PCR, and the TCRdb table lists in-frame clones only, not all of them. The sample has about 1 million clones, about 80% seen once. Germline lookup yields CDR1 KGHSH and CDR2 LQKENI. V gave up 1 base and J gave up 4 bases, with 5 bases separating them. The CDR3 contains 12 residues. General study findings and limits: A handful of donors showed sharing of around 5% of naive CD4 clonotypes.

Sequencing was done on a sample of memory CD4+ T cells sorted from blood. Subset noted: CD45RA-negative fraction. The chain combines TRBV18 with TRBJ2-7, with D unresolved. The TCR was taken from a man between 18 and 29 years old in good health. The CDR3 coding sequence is TGTGCCAGCTCACCACAGAGGTACGAGCAGTACTTC. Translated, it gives CASSPQRYEQYF.